These T cell receptor beta chains were read from a single sample in a study of blood T cell repertoires in COVID-19. Assay: immunoSEQ multiplex PCR; the TCRdb copy retains only in-frame clones and omits some. The sample includes roughly 220,000 clones, around 90% seen only once; the top ten take about 2.6%. Sequenced input: PBMCs or T cells enriched from blood (not recorded which). The receptor source for this set is a woman aged 30 to 39 who had recovered from COVID-19. Both conserved end residues are part of each CDR3. Fields, in order: clone size, V gene, J gene, D gene, CDR3 protein, CDR3 DNA. A D gene is named only where the DNA matches it firmly. Part of the rows lack a size; the others show once, few, many or a class for expanded clones.

abundance: -
v_gene: TRBV19
j_gene: TRBJ1-2
d_gene: -
CDR3aa: CASSIGQYRGYTF
CDR3nt: TGTGCCAGTAGTATTGGACAGTACAGAGGCTACACCTTC

abundance: -
v_gene: TRBV5-8
j_gene: TRBJ1-2
d_gene: TRBD1
CDR3aa: CATGQGTNYGYTF
CDR3nt: TGTGCCACCGGACAGGGGACTAACTATGGCTACACCTTC

abundance: few
v_gene: TRBV7-9
j_gene: TRBJ2-2
d_gene: TRBD1
CDR3aa: CASSPTGANTGELFF
CDR3nt: TGTGCCAGCTCACCTACAGGGGCGAACACCGGGGAGCTGTTTTTT

abundance: -
v_gene: TRBV12-3/TRBV12-4
j_gene: TRBJ1-5
d_gene: -
CDR3aa: CASTARGNQPQHF
CDR3nt: TGTGCCAGCACCGCGAGGGGCAATCAGCCCCAGCATTTT

abundance: -
v_gene: TRBV11-2
j_gene: TRBJ2-1
d_gene: -
CDR3aa: CASSQAAPAGNEQFF
CDR3nt: TGTGCCAGCAGCCAGGCGGCTCCAGCGGGCAATGAGCAGTTCTTC

abundance: once
v_gene: TRBV5-1
j_gene: TRBJ2-5
d_gene: TRBD2
CDR3aa: CASSLTRLSGGAYRETQYF
CDR3nt: TGCGCCAGCAGCTTAACACGACTTAGCGGGGGGGCCTACCGGGAGACCCAGTACTTC

abundance: -
v_gene: TRBV15
j_gene: TRBJ1-2
d_gene: -
CDR3aa: CATSRIQSRDMGANGYTF
CDR3nt: TGTGCCACCAGCAGAATACAATCCCGGGACATGGGGGCAAATGGCTACACCTTC

abundance: -
v_gene: TRBV7-9
j_gene: TRBJ2-2
d_gene: TRBD1
CDR3aa: CASSPTGIGVLFF
CDR3nt: TGTGCCAGCAGCCCGACAGGGATCGGTGTGCTGTTTTTT

abundance: -
v_gene: TRBV7-2
j_gene: TRBJ1-4
d_gene: -
CDR3aa: CASSRKGDEKLFF
CDR3nt: TGTGCCAGCAGCCGGAAGGGGGATGAAAAACTGTTTTTT

abundance: -
v_gene: TRBV7-2
j_gene: TRBJ1-2
d_gene: -
CDR3aa: CASSLEGGVTGYGYTF
CDR3nt: TGTGCCAGCAGCTTAGAGGGTGGGGTAACAGGGTATGGCTACACCTTC

abundance: -
v_gene: TRBV4-2
j_gene: TRBJ2-1
d_gene: TRBD2
CDR3aa: CASSDVGRGGQNEQFF
CDR3nt: TGTGCCAGCAGCGATGTGGGGCGGGGGGGCCAGAATGAGCAGTTCTTC

abundance: once
v_gene: TRBV11-2
j_gene: TRBJ1-1
d_gene: TRBD1
CDR3aa: CASSLEVTGVRTEAFF
CDR3nt: TGTGCCAGCAGCTTAGAGGTGACAGGGGTGCGGACTGAAGCTTTCTTT

abundance: -
v_gene: TRBV7-9
j_gene: TRBJ1-5
d_gene: -
CDR3aa: CASSMEDQPQHF
CDR3nt: TGTGCCAGCAGCATGGAGGATCAGCCCCAGCATTTT

abundance: -
v_gene: TRBV19
j_gene: TRBJ1-1
d_gene: -
CDR3aa: CASRKQGVSTIMNTEAFF
CDR3nt: TGTGCCAGTAGAAAACAAGGGGTTTCTACCATCATGAACACTGAAGCTTTCTTT

abundance: -
v_gene: TRBV19
j_gene: TRBJ1-4
d_gene: TRBD1
CDR3aa: CASSLGGRTTNEKLFF
CDR3nt: TGTGCCAGTAGCTTAGGGGGCCGGACAACTAATGAAAAACTGTTTTTT

abundance: -
v_gene: TRBV3-1/TRBV3-2
j_gene: TRBJ2-1
d_gene: TRBD1
CDR3aa: CASSQVDGTGLFF
CDR3nt: TGTGCCAGCAGCCAAGTTGACGGGACAGGGTTGTTCTTC

abundance: -
v_gene: TRBV7-2
j_gene: TRBJ2-1
d_gene: TRBD1
CDR3aa: CASSPGQGPFNEQFF
CDR3nt: TGTGCCAGCAGCCCTGGACAGGGGCCCTTCAATGAGCAGTTCTTC

abundance: -
v_gene: TRBV7-3
j_gene: TRBJ1-2
d_gene: -
CDR3aa: CASSLLLAEDFGYTF
CDR3nt: TGTGCCAGCAGCTTATTGTTAGCGGAAGACTTCGGCTACACCTTC

abundance: -
v_gene: TRBV7-9
j_gene: TRBJ1-3
d_gene: TRBD1
CDR3aa: CASSRTGGFGNTIYF
CDR3nt: TGTGCCAGCAGCAGGACAGGGGGGTTCGGAAACACCATATATTTT